These T cell receptor beta chains were read from a single sample in a study of cytotoxic CD8 clonotypes in ibrutinib-treated CLL. Only in-frame clones appear in the TCRdb table, and some are missing; sequencing was by immunoSEQ multiplex PCR. The table has 150,000 to 200,000 clones, over 60% seen once. The sequenced sample was PBMCs, obtained after 24 months of ibrutinib treatment. All receptors come from a human donor with chronic lymphocytic leukemia. Each CDR3 is given with its conserved first and last residue. A D gene is named only where the DNA matches it firmly. Size is omitted from some rows. Given values are once, few, many or a class for expanded clones.

V: TRBV4-2
D: TRBD2
size: few
J: TRBJ2-5
CDR3: CASSSLAGGNPRVAQYF
DNA: TGTGCCAGCAGCTCCCTAGCGGGAGGTAATCCAAGAGTGGCCCAGTACTTC

V: TRBV6-4
D: -
size: -
J: TRBJ1-1
CDR3: CASSGTVFTEAFF
DNA: TGTGCCAGCAGTGGAACAGTTTTCACTGAAGCTTTCTTT

V: TRBV4-2
D: TRBD2
size: -
J: TRBJ2-7
CDR3: CASSHTGTSDEQYF
DNA: TGTGCCAGCAGCCATACCGGGACTAGCGACGAGCAGTACTTC

V: TRBV6-6
D: -
size: -
J: TRBJ1-4
CDR3: CASSSPKTEHNEKLFF
DNA: TGTGCCAGCAGTTCCCCGAAGACAGAGCACAATGAAAAACTGTTTTTT

V: TRBV30
D: -
size: once
J: TRBJ1-1
CDR3: CASTGFYTEAFF
DNA: TGTGCCAGTACAGGATTCTACACTGAAGCTTTCTTT

V: TRBV19
D: TRBD1
size: few
J: TRBJ1-2
CDR3: CASNRGLNYGYTF
DNA: TGTGCCAGTAACAGGGGACTTAACTATGGCTACACCTTC

V: TRBV27
D: -
size: -
J: TRBJ2-1
CDR3: CASSLFSVSSYNEQFF
DNA: TGTGCCAGCAGTTTATTCTCCGTAAGCTCCTACAATGAGCAGTTCTTC

V: TRBV7-8
D: -
size: -
J: TRBJ2-7
CDR3: CASSLVETGIPEQYF
DNA: TGTGCCAGCAGCTTAGTAGAGACAGGTATTCCCGAGCAGTACTTC

V: TRBV19
D: -
size: few
J: TRBJ2-2
CDR3: CASRSKGGPPVSNTGELFF
DNA: TGTGCCAGTAGGAGTAAAGGGGGGCCGCCGGTATCGAACACCGGGGAGCTGTTTTTT

V: TRBV4-3
D: TRBD2
size: few
J: TRBJ2-2
CDR3: CASSQALAGVPGELFF
DNA: TGCGCCAGCAGCCAAGCACTAGCGGGAGTTCCCGGGGAGCTGTTTTTT

V: TRBV6-4
D: -
size: -
J: TRBJ1-4
CDR3: CASTRTDSSTNEKLFF
DNA: TGTGCCAGCACCCGAACCGACAGTTCAACTAATGAAAAACTGTTTTTT

V: TRBV15
D: -
size: -
J: TRBJ2-2
CDR3: CATSRVVFEAGIYTGELFF
DNA: TGTGCCACCAGCAGAGTCGTTTTCGAGGCAGGGATCTACACCGGGGAGCTGTTTTTT

V: TRBV7-2
D: TRBD1
size: -
J: TRBJ1-5
CDR3: CASSFRTGGDSNQPQHF
DNA: TGTGCCAGCAGCTTCCGGACAGGGGGTGATAGCAATCAGCCCCAGCATTTT

V: TRBV4-2
D: TRBD1
size: -
J: TRBJ1-2
CDR3: CASSQALRDSINYGYTF
DNA: TGTGCCAGCAGCCAAGCTCTGCGGGACAGCATTAACTATGGCTACACCTTC

V: TRBV2
D: -
size: -
J: TRBJ1-5
CDR3: CASSVGNNQPQHF
DNA: TGTGCCAGCAGTGTGGGAAACAATCAGCCCCAGCATTTT

V: TRBV5-1
D: TRBD2
size: -
J: TRBJ2-7
CDR3: CASRPLAGDFYEQYF
DNA: TGCGCCAGCAGGCCTCTGGCGGGAGATTTCTACGAGCAGTACTTC

V: TRBV13
D: -
size: -
J: TRBJ1-1
CDR3: CASSTLREVTTEAFF
DNA: TGTGCCAGCAGCACCCTCAGGGAGGTGACCACTGAAGCTTTCTTT

V: TRBV9
D: -
size: -
J: TRBJ2-3
CDR3: CASSISTAPGTDTQYF
DNA: TGTGCCAGCAGCATCTCCACTGCCCCCGGCACAGATACGCAGTATTTT

V: TRBV29-1
D: TRBD2
size: -
J: TRBJ2-1
CDR3: CSVDELADSYNEQFF
DNA: TGCAGCGTTGATGAGCTAGCGGACTCCTACAATGAGCAGTTCTTC

V: TRBV9
D: -
size: -
J: TRBJ1-1
CDR3: CASSVQNTEAFF
DNA: TGTGCCAGCAGCGTCCAGAACACTGAAGCTTTCTTT

V: TRBV10-3
D: -
size: -
J: TRBJ2-3
CDR3: CAIRRTGRTDTQYF
DNA: TGTGCCATCAGGCGGACTGGACGCACAGATACGCAGTATTTT

V: TRBV29-1
D: TRBD2
size: -
J: TRBJ2-7
CDR3: CSVGGLAGGYEQYF
DNA: TGCAGCGTTGGAGGACTAGCGGGAGGCTACGAGCAGTACTTC

V: TRBV27
D: TRBD2
size: -
J: TRBJ2-3
CDR3: CASREEPTHSGRGTDTQYF
DNA: TGTGCCAGCAGAGAGGAACCCACACATAGCGGGAGGGGCACAGATACGCAGTATTTT

V: TRBV29-1
D: TRBD1
size: -
J: TRBJ1-3
CDR3: CSVGGTASSGNTIYF
DNA: TGCAGCGTTGGAGGGACAGCAAGTTCTGGAAACACCATATATTTT

V: TRBV2
D: -
size: -
J: TRBJ1-5
CDR3: CASSDRGGGGQPQHF
DNA: TGTGCCAGCAGTGATCGGGGTGGAGGGGGTCAGCCCCAGCATTTT

V: TRBV4-3
D: -
size: -
J: TRBJ1-2
CDR3: CASSQVLGGRGYTF
DNA: TGCGCCAGCAGCCAAGTTCTGGGAGGCAGGGGCTACACCTTC

V: TRBV4-2
D: -
size: few
J: TRBJ2-7
CDR3: CASSQDTRGEQYF
DNA: TGTGCCAGCAGCCAAGATACAAGGGGGGAGCAGTACTTC

V: TRBV28
D: TRBD2
size: -
J: TRBJ2-1
CDR3: CASSSYWTSGDPNNEQFF
DNA: TGTGCCAGCAGCTCTTATTGGACTAGCGGAGACCCAAACAATGAGCAGTTCTTC

V: TRBV27
D: -
size: few
J: TRBJ2-1
CDR3: CASIQFDEQFF
DNA: TGTGCCAGCATTCAATTCGACGAGCAGTTCTTC

V: TRBV7-9
D: -
size: -
J: TRBJ2-2
CDR3: CASQGHTGELFF
DNA: TGTGCCAGCCAGGGGCACACCGGGGAGCTGTTTTTT

V: TRBV4-3
D: -
size: -
J: TRBJ2-1
CDR3: CASSLGRLGARNEQFF
DNA: TGCGCCAGCAGCCTAGGGCGACTGGGGGCGCGCAATGAGCAGTTCTTC

V: TRBV12-5
D: -
size: -
J: TRBJ2-1
CDR3: CASGLVGGDNEQFF
DNA: TGTGCTAGTGGTTTGGTGGGAGGTGACAATGAGCAGTTCTTC

V: TRBV25-1
D: -
size: -
J: TRBJ1-1
CDR3: CASSELSDGGTTEAFF
DNA: TGTGCCAGCAGTGAATTGTCGGACGGGGGAACCACTGAAGCTTTCTTT

V: TRBV5-4
D: TRBD2
size: -
J: TRBJ2-3
CDR3: CASSPTSGRVDTQYF
DNA: TGTGCCAGCAGCCCGACTAGCGGGAGGGTTGATACGCAGTATTTT

V: TRBV18
D: -
size: -
J: TRBJ1-5
CDR3: CASSPQGGNQPQHF
DNA: TGTGCCAGCTCACCGCAGGGAGGCAATCAGCCCCAGCATTTT